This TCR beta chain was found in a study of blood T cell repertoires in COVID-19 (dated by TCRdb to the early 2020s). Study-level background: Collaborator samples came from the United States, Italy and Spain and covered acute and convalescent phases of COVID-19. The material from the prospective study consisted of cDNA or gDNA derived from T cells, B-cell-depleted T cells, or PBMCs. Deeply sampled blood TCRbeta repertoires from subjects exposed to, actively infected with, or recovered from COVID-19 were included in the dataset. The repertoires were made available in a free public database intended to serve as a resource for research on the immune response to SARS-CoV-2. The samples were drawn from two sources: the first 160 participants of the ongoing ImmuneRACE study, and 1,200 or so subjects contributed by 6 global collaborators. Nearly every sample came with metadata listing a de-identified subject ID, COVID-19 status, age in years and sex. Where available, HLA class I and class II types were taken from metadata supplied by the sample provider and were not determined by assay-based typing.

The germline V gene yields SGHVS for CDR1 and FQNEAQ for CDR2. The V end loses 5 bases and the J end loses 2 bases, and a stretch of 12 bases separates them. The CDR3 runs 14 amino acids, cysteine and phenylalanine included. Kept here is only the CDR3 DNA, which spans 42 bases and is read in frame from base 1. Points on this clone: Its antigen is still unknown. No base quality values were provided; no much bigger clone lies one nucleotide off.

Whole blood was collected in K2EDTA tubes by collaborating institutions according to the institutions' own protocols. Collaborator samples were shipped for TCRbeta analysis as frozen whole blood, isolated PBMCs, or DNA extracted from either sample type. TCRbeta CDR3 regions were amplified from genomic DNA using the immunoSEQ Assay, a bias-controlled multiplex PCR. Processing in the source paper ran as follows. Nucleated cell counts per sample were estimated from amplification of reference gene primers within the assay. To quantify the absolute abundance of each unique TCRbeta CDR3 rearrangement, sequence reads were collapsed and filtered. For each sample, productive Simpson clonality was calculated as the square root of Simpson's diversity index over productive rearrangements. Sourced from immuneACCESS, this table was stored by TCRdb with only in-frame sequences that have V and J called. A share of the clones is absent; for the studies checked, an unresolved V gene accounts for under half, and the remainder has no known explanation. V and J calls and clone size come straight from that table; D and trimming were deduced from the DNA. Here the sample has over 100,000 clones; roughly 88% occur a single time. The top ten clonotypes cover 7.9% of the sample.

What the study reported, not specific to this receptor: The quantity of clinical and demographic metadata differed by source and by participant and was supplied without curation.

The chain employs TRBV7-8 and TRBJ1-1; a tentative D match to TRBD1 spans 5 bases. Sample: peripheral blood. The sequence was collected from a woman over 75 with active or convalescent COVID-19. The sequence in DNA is TGTGCCAGCAGCAAAAGAGACAGAAACACTGAAGCTTTCTTT. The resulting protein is CASSKRDRNTEAFF.